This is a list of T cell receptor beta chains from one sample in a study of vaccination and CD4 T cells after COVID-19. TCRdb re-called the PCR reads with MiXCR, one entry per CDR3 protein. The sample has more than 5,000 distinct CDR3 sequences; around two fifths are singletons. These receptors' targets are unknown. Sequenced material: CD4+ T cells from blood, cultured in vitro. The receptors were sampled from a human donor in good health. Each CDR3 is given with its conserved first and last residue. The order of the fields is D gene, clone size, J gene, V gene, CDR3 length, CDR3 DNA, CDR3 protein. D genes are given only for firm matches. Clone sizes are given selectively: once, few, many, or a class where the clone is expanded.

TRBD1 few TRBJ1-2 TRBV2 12 TGTGCCAGCAGGGCAGGGGGCTATGGCTACACCTTC CASRAGGYGYTF
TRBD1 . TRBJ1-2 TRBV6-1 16 TGTGCCAGCAGCCGGACAGGGGGCGCATTGAACTATGGCTACACCTTC CASSRTGGALNYGYTF
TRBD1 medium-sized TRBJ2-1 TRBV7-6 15 TGTGCCAGCAGCTCCATCGGGACAGGGATCGATGAGCAGTTCTTC CASSSIGTGIDEQFF
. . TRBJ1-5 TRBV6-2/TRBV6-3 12 TGTGCCAGCAACCTGGGCTATCAGCCCCAGCATTTT CASNLGYQPQHF
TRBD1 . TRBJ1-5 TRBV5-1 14 TGCGCCAGCAGCGCCGGGACAGGGGATCAGCCCCAGCATTTT CASSAGTGDQPQHF
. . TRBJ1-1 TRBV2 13 TGTGCCAGCAGTCGGGGACTGAACACTGAAGCTTTCTTT CASSRGLNTEAFF
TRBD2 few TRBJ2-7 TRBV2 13 TGTGCCAGCATCGGGACTAGCGGTTACGAGCAGTACTTC CASIGTSGYEQYF
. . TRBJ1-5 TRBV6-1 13 TGTGCCAGCAGCCCCTCTACCGGTCAGCCCCAGCATTTT CASSPSTGQPQHF
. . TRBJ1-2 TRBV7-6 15 TGTGCCAGCAGCTTAGCAACAGGGACATCCTATGGCTACACCTTC CASSLATGTSYGYTF
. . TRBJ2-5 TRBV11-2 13 TGTGCCAGCAGCTTGTCCCCTCAAGAGACCCAGTACTTC CASSLSPQETQYF